Listed below are T cell receptor beta chains from one sample, sequenced in a study of graft-versus-host responses after intestinal transplantation. These receptors' targets are unknown. Method: immunoSEQ multiplex PCR; TCRdb's copy keeps in-frame clones and lacks some. This sample has 80,000 to 100,000 clones, with around 92% found just once. This specimen was unstimulated CD8+ T cells sorted from spleen or lymph node cells, taken before transplant. The receptors were sampled from a human donor who was the organ donor for an intestinal transplant. The CDR3 runs from the conserved cysteine through the conserved F or W. Fields, in order: D gene, clone size, V gene, J gene, CDR3 DNA, CDR3 protein. The D gene is left open where the match is weak. Part of the rows lack a size; the others show once, few, many or a class for expanded clones.

D: TRBD2
size: -
V: TRBV18
J: TRBJ2-1
DNA: TGTGCCAGCTCGCGCGGGGGGGCCTTATCTTACCATGAGCAGTTCTTC
CDR3: CASSRGGALSYHEQFF

D: -
size: -
V: TRBV30
J: TRBJ2-5
DNA: TGTGCCTGGATTGGGTTGGAGGAGACCCAGTACTTC
CDR3: CAWIGLEETQYF

D: -
size: once
V: TRBV19
J: TRBJ2-7
DNA: TGTGCCAGTAGCCCTGGGGCTGCTGGTTACGAGCAGTACTTC
CDR3: CASSPGAAGYEQYF

D: -
size: -
V: TRBV2
J: TRBJ2-7
DNA: TGTGCCAGCGACGGGAAATACGAGCAGTACTTC
CDR3: CASDGKYEQYF

D: -
size: -
V: TRBV19
J: TRBJ1-1
DNA: TGTGCCAGTAGTATCGAGCACCAGAACACTGAAGCTTTCTTT
CDR3: CASSIEHQNTEAFF

D: -
size: -
V: TRBV7-6
J: TRBJ2-7
DNA: TGTGCCAGCAGCTTAGAGCTCGGGAACTACGAGCAGTACTTC
CDR3: CASSLELGNYEQYF

D: -
size: -
V: TRBV7-6
J: TRBJ2-2
DNA: TGTGCCAGCAGCTTAGCACTTCCCGGGGAGCTGTTTTTT
CDR3: CASSLALPGELFF

D: -
size: -
V: TRBV6-1
J: TRBJ2-3
DNA: TGTGCCAGCAGGGATACAGGGCTTGATACGCAGTATTTT
CDR3: CASRDTGLDTQYF

D: TRBD1
size: -
V: TRBV27
J: TRBJ2-3
DNA: TGTGCCAGCAGTTTATCGTGGGACAGGGTAAACCCCGATACGCAGTATTTT
CDR3: CASSLSWDRVNPDTQYF

D: TRBD1
size: -
V: TRBV7-9
J: TRBJ2-1
DNA: TGTGCCAGCAGCCGCATTAGACGGGACAGCAACAATGAGCAGTTCTTC
CDR3: CASSRIRRDSNNEQFF

D: -
size: once
V: TRBV2
J: TRBJ2-6
DNA: TGTGCCAGCAGTGAGGAGGCCAACCTAGACTCTGGGGCCAACGTCCTGACTTTC
CDR3: CASSEEANLDSGANVLTF

D: -
size: -
V: TRBV2
J: TRBJ1-5
DNA: TGTGCCAGCAGTGGTGTACAGTATAGCAATCAGCCCCAGCATTTT
CDR3: CASSGVQYSNQPQHF

D: -
size: few
V: TRBV7-9
J: TRBJ1-1
DNA: TGTGCCAGCAGCCTTAGCGCTGTGAACACTGAAGCTTTCTTT
CDR3: CASSLSAVNTEAFF